One TCR beta chain is described in this entry. Under the authors' procedure: Reference gene primers were amplified, and this amplification served to estimate nucleated cell counts. Profiling relied on immunoSEQ multiplex PCR, and the TCRdb table lists in-frame clones only, not all of them. Clone size and V and J calls were adopted from that table, with D and trimming inferred from the DNA. The table has around 25,000 clones, about 89% seen once; the top ten hold 4.5% to 6.5%. There are 12 residues in the CDR3. V dropped 5 bases and J dropped 9 bases, with 11 bases sitting between them. This sample is part of a study of blood T cell repertoires in COVID-19. Study in general: The samples span acute and convalescent COVID-19 from the United States, Italy and Spain. From T cells, B-cell-depleted T cells, or PBMCs came the material, which was cDNA or gDNA.

This TCR was recovered from a man aged 50-60 years with active COVID-19. The V gene is TRBV12-3 or TRBV12-4, the J gene TRBJ1-5; D remains unclear. Sequencing used peripheral blood. The CDR3 loop is CASSPGVRPQHF. The DNA of the CDR3 is TGTGCCAGCAGTCCCGGAGTTCGGCCCCAGCATTTT.